This T cell receptor (beta chain) stems from a study of regulatory T cells in long-lasting Graves disease. As concerns this clonotype: A much larger clone sits a single nucleotide away, making a read error possible.

To make TCR beta libraries, researchers used iRepertoire HTBI primers and Arm-PCR of CDR3 regions. TCRdb recomputed calls from the multiplex PCR reads with MiXCR, one row per CDR3 protein. The sample includes about 500,000 distinct CDR3 sequences, around 13% of them seen just once. This sample's time point: newly diagnosed GD, antithyroid drugs for less than 3 months. Extracted RNA from PBMCs served as the source of the TCR library. This sample was also put to use in a study of T cells in Graves' hyperthyroidism and ophthalmopathy.

The receptor comes from a woman aged 25 to 45 with Graves disease. The specimen was peripheral blood mononuclear cells (PBMCs), collected at new diagnosis, from a patient treated with antithyroid drugs.

CDR3 region: CVSSRGTADNEKLFF. CDR3 sequence (DNA): TGTGTCAGCAGCCGAGGGACAGCTGATAATGAAAAACTGTTTTTT. This sequence joins TRBV7-3 and TRBJ1-4; 7 bases map to TRBD1. Germline loops: CDR1 SGHTA, CDR2 FQGTGA. The CDR3 covers 15 residues.